Listed below are T cell receptor beta chains from one sample, sequenced in a study of T cells after yellow fever vaccination. MiXCR, run by TCRdb on the 5' RACE reads, gives a single entry per CDR3 protein. The sample includes 450,000 to 550,000 distinct CDR3 sequences, about 19% of them seen just once. The source material was PBMCs, sampled 15 days after the yellow fever booster vaccination. The receptors derive from a young man who received the YFV17D yellow fever vaccine. CDR3s leave out the opening cysteine and the closing phenylalanine or tryptophan. Each record gives: V gene, J gene, CDR3 length, CDR3 protein.

>TRBV5-1|TRBJ2-1|13
ASSPVAGGDNEQF
>TRBV9|TRBJ1-5|13
ASSTEGQGGQPQH
>TRBV20-1|TRBJ2-7|13
SAGTSRRPSYEQY
>TRBV11-2|TRBJ1-3|11
ASSQTPGNTIY
>TRBV5-1|TRBJ2-3|15
ASSWAGTSGRADTQY
>TRBV19|TRBJ1-5|10
ASSTLGQPQH
>TRBV5-6|TRBJ2-3|14
ASSLGLAGWADTQY
>TRBV5-1|TRBJ1-1|13
ASSYGHGVDTEAF
>TRBV27|TRBJ2-1|12
ASSRGGNQDEQF
>TRBV6-5|TRBJ2-7|13
ASSYSNHLSYEQY
>TRBV28|TRBJ2-3|11
VTSGRAGDTQY
>TRBV7-9|TRBJ2-1|15
ASSLAGTSGSYNEQF
>TRBV5-1|TRBJ1-2|13
ASSFTGTANYGYT
>TRBV7-2|TRBJ2-1|13
ASSFQPSGRGEQF
>TRBV18|TRBJ2-3|13
ASSSRLAGTDTQY
>TRBV5-6|TRBJ1-2|11
ASSLPVEYGYT
>TRBV7-9|TRBJ2-2|11
ASSPQGLRELF
>TRBV5-1|TRBJ2-1|15
ASSSWTSGTSYNEQF
>TRBV30|TRBJ1-2|9
AWSVEYGYT
>TRBV6-1|TRBJ2-7|12
ASSPGDRIYEQY
>TRBV15|TRBJ2-2|12
ATITDRENGELF
>TRBV4-3|TRBJ1-4|13
ASSQVDGGNEKLF
>TRBV2|TRBJ2-3|14
ASRQGLAASIDTQY
>TRBV6-2/TRBV6-3|TRBJ1-1|10
ASTTRNTEAF
>TRBV4-3|TRBJ2-3|14
ASSQAIAGATDTQY
>TRBV28|TRBJ2-5|8
ASRDETQY
>TRBV12-3/TRBV12-4|TRBJ2-7|11
ASKVRGSIWQY
>TRBV4-3|TRBJ2-7|12
ASSQDIGSYEQY
>TRBV6-1|TRBJ1-3|13
ASTKQGASGNTIY
>TRBV9|TRBJ1-2|13
ASSVTTAVGYGYT
>TRBV7-2|TRBJ2-2|14
ASSRFGVPNTGELF
>TRBV12-3/TRBV12-4|TRBJ2-5|14
ASSLWQGSERETQY
>TRBV5-5|TRBJ2-7|12
ASSARDGYYEQY
>TRBV6-1|TRBJ2-4|13
ASSSQGATKNIQY
>TRBV28|TRBJ2-1|14
ASSPLAHSSYNEQF
>TRBV11-2|TRBJ1-3|12
ASSLSSIGNTIY
>TRBV6-1|TRBJ2-3|13
ASRGTGGSTDTQY
>TRBV6-1|TRBJ2-7|11
ASRPSASYEQY
>TRBV7-9|TRBJ1-2|14
ASSSGSWTGSYGYT
>TRBV24-1|TRBJ2-5|16
ATGTDDRGGGALETQY
>TRBV7-9|TRBJ2-3|12
ASSLGQAQDTQY
>TRBV11-2|TRBJ2-1|18
ASSLRATSGRHSSYNEQF
>TRBV7-2|TRBJ2-1|11
ASSLGSYNEQF
>TRBV7-9|TRBJ2-2|12
ASSLNSDTGELF
>TRBV6-5|TRBJ1-2|14
ASSYVRGGAVDGYT
>TRBV5-1|TRBJ1-2|14
ASSRGDLPKNYGYT
>TRBV15|TRBJ2-3|10
ATSSSGATQY
>TRBV12-3/TRBV12-4|TRBJ1-1|12
ASQKAGGAGEAF
>TRBV2|TRBJ2-7|12
ASRRDGSIYEQY
>TRBV20-1|TRBJ2-5|11
SATWTGEETQY
>TRBV30|TRBJ2-3|11
AWSDRVKDTQY
>TRBV24-1|TRBJ2-2|14
ATSDWGGGNTGELF
>TRBV28|TRBJ2-7|12
ASRQGDFSYEQY
>TRBV7-9|TRBJ2-1|13
ASSWSGGRLVEQF
>TRBV4-3|TRBJ2-3|12
ASSRGTRTDTQY
>TRBV6-1|TRBJ2-3|13
ASNGRRERTDTQY